Listed below are T cell receptor beta chains from one sample, sequenced in a study of cytomegalovirus exposure and HLA in healthy donors. Here immunoSEQ multiplex PCR was the method, and the copy in TCRdb shows in-frame clones only, minus some. This sample has about 200,000 clones, with 75% to 90% found just once. The material sequenced was PBMCs. The source is a woman aged 25 to 39 in good health and CMV-seronegative. Both conserved end residues are part of each CDR3. A D gene is named only where the DNA matches it firmly.

j_call d_call v_call cdr3_aa
TRBJ2-2 TRBD2 TRBV9 CASSVDGLAGTGELFF
TRBJ2-3 TRBD2 TRBV10-2 CASSPGLASGDTQYF
TRBJ2-4 . TRBV19 CASSRTENIQYF
TRBJ2-1 TRBD2 TRBV5-5 CASSLLGTSGGPYNEQFF
TRBJ2-3 TRBD1 TRBV27 CASTPSGTGEFKTDTQYF
TRBJ1-1 . TRBV6-1 CASSGVIYTEAFF
TRBJ1-5 . TRBV28 CASALRRDQPQHF
TRBJ2-2 TRBD1 TRBV7-3 CASSLTSVGTGRRTGELFF
TRBJ2-7 TRBD2 TRBV5-1 CASSLVVAGRYEQYF
TRBJ2-1 . TRBV7-3 CASSFRAGSYNEQFF
TRBJ2-7 . TRBV4-1 CASSQWGDEQYF
TRBJ2-7 TRBD1 TRBV5-6 CASSHEGGRGGEQYF
TRBJ2-5 . TRBV9 CASSVAQGTQYF
TRBJ2-2 TRBD2 TRBV7-2 CASSKGLVTNTGELFF
TRBJ2-2 . TRBV7-9 CASSPPQTGTTGELFF
TRBJ2-1 TRBD2 TRBV9 CASSVDLAGVGSEQFF
TRBJ1-1 . TRBV6-1 CASDELLHTEAFF
TRBJ2-5 . TRBV5-6 CASSLVRGGETQYF
TRBJ2-3 TRBD2 TRBV11-2 CASSSGTSLNTQYF
TRBJ2-1 . TRBV10-1 CASSDRGRLGEQFF
TRBJ2-3 TRBD2 TRBV6-1 CASRETSADTQYF
TRBJ1-2 . TRBV7-9 CASSLGGGGHGYTF
TRBJ1-2 . TRBV12-1 CASSSVPGDYGYTF
TRBJ2-3 TRBD2 TRBV2 CASSEASGRAVTQYF
TRBJ2-6 TRBD1 TRBV6-6 CASRQQGQGANVLTF
TRBJ2-1 TRBD2 TRBV27 CASSLWTSGGYNEQFF
TRBJ2-1 . TRBV13 CASSFDNYNEQFF
TRBJ1-4 . TRBV5-1 CASSFRGQSNEKLFF
TRBJ2-2 TRBD2 TRBV7-2 CASSLWSTSATGELFF
TRBJ1-2 TRBD1 TRBV19 CASKRTGEYYGYTF
TRBJ1-1 . TRBV19 CASSIEANTEAFF
TRBJ2-2 . TRBV29-1 CSFKGLANTGELFF
TRBJ2-3 TRBD1 TRBV2 CASSLDRGDTQYF
TRBJ1-1 TRBD1 TRBV5-1 CASRTNPQGMAGTTEAFF
TRBJ1-1 . TRBV7-3 CASSFQVNTEAFF
TRBJ1-5 . TRBV5-8 CASSLFRSNQPQHF
TRBJ1-2 . TRBV9 CASSVGQGPGYGYTF
TRBJ2-1 TRBD2 TRBV28 CASSLRGAYNEQFF
TRBJ2-1 TRBD2 TRBV19 CASRGSTSGGGSTQFF
TRBJ2-1 TRBD2 TRBV11-2 CASSLFVPSGAEQFF
TRBJ1-2 . TRBV10-3 CAISESDSYYGYTF
TRBJ2-7 TRBD1 TRBV28 CASSSPGTGAFYEQYF